The 32 T cell receptor beta chains given below trace back to one sample, sequenced in a study of OX40 agonist ivuxolimab in advanced cancers. Libraries were built with the immunoSEQ multiplex PCR assay. The immuneACCESS repertoire file appears here via TCRdb, limited to in-frame rearrangements. These files lack a portion of the clones; in checked studies, under half of the deficit traces to unresolved V genes, and the cause of the others is not known. The sample table shows about 95,000 clones, and 91% are seen once. The leading ten clones occupy around 2.7% of the sample. Sequenced here: CD4+ or CD8+ T cells sorted from blood, sampled in a trial of the OX40 agonist ivuxolimab. These receptors all come from an adult with an advanced solid tumor such as melanoma, head and neck, liver or kidney cancer.

This chain links TRBV7-9 with TRBJ2-3; 9 nucleotides align to TRBD1. The germline gives CDR1 SEHNR, CDR2 FQNEAQ (reference sequence). The CDR3 has 14 amino acids. Trimming took 5 bases from V and 4 from J; bases not matched to a gene: 4. For the CDR3, the DNA is TGTGCCAGCAGCGGGACAGGGCCCGCAGATACGCAGTATTTT. It codes for CASSGTGPADTQYF.

The chain combines TRBV4-1 with TRBJ2-1; D is unresolved. Germline V gene lookup returns CDR1 MGHRA and CDR2 YSYEKL. Trimming cost V 0 bases and J 4 bases, with 10 bases left between them. The CDR3 contains 15 residues. As DNA, the CDR3 is TGCGCCAGCAGCCAAGAAAACAGAATTTACAATGAGCAGTTCTTC. Its protein is CASSQENRIYNEQFF.

The chain carries TRBV19 and TRBJ2-5; TRBD1 is a possible D gene (7 bases). The germline V gene has CDR1 LNHDA and CDR2 SQIVND (reference sequence). The CDR3 totals 15 residues. The V end lost 1 base, the J end lost 2 bases, and 11 bases lay between the germline ends. The CDR3 region has the DNA TGTGCCAGTAGTATAGTACAGGGGAGGCAAGAGACCCAGTACTTC. Residues: CASSIVQGRQETQYF.

The CDR3 bases are TGTGCCAGCAGCTCGGGACAGTTCACAGATACGCAGTATTTT. This encodes CASSSGQFTDTQYF. V and J are TRBV7-2 and TRBJ2-3; 7 nucleotides line up with TRBD1. Germline V gene lookup returns CDR1 SGHTA and CDR2 FQGNSA. The CDR3 sequence is 14 residues long. The V gene end was trimmed by 4 bases and the J gene end by 2 bases; junction bases not matched to a gene: 3.

This sequence joins TRBV5-6 and TRBJ1-2; D is possibly TRBD1 (5 bases). Germline V gives CDR1 SGHDT, CDR2 YYEEEE. The V end was cut by 4 bases, the J end by 7 bases, with 17 bases between. The CDR3 consists of 14 residues. The CDR3 loop reads CASSHRFRETGYTF. The CDR3, as DNA: TGTGCCAGCAGCCATCGATTCAGGGAAACTGGCTACACCTTC.

This clone was seen just once. The rearrangement links TRBV28 to TRBJ2-2; D is ambiguous. The CDR3 is 13 amino acids. Germline V gene sequence: CDR1 MDHEN, CDR2 SYDVKM. Trimming stripped 7 bases from V and 0 bases from J, with 6 bases between. DNA of the CDR3: TGTGCCAGCAAATCTACGAACACCGGGGAGCTGTTTTTT. It yields the protein CASKSTNTGELFF.

This chain joins TRBV7-9 and TRBJ1-4; TRBD1 agrees at 7 bases. The germline V gene has CDR1 SEHNR and CDR2 FQNEAQ (reference sequence). The V segment lost 4 bases and the J segment 0 bases; nucleotides outside the gene matches: 2. This CDR3 has 15 residues. CDR3 amino acids: CASSSGTATNEKLFF. The DNA for the CDR3 is TGTGCCAGCAGCTCAGGGACAGCAACTAATGAAAAACTGTTTTTT.

The CDR3 bases are TGTGCCAGCAGTTTACTGAGAGTCTCTGGAAACACCATATATTTT. This encodes CASSLLRVSGNTIYF. The chain employs TRBV28 and TRBJ1-3; no clear D gene. Deletions cut 2 bases from V and 0 bases from J, with 8 bases between. The CDR3 sequence is 15 residues long. The germline V gene encodes CDR1 MDHEN and CDR2 SYDVKM. Supplemented by reference TRBV28 and TRBJ1-3, the full variable domain reads DVKVTQSSRYLVKRTGEKVFLECVQDMDHENMFWYRQDPGLGLRLIYFSYDVKMKEKGDIPEGYSVSREKKERFSLILESASTNQTSMYLCASSLLRVSGNTIYFGEGSWLTVV.

This sequence joins TRBV25-1 and TRBJ2-3; TRBD2 matches 11 bases. Germline CDR1 reads MGHDK; CDR2 reads SYGVNS. The CDR3 runs 18 residues. J was trimmed by 0 bases and V by 0 bases; bases with no gene match: 5. CDR3 sequence: CASSEYGTSGASTDTQYF. The CDR3 nucleotides read TGTGCCAGCAGTGAATACGGGACTAGCGGCGCTAGCACAGATACGCAGTATTTT.

The chain links TRBV19 to TRBJ1-2, with D possibly being TRBD1 (5 bases). Germline lookup yields CDR1 LNHDA and CDR2 SQIVND (reference sequence). Trimming pared 6 bases from V and 0 bases from J, leaving 14 bases between. CDR3 length: 15 amino acids. CDR3 sequence reads: CASSSIDRTNYGYTF. The CDR3 DNA reads TGTGCCAGTAGCTCTATCGACAGAACTAACTATGGCTACACCTTC.

This clone was detected only a few times. The chain employs TRBV4-3 and TRBJ1-4; TRBD1 agrees at 8 bases. The CDR3 runs to 14 residues. V was clipped by 4 bases and J by 7 bases; unmatched bases: 5. Germline V gives CDR1 LGHNA, CDR2 YSLEER. CDR3 sequence (DNA): TGCGCCAGCAGCCTCCTCACAGGGGGTGAAAAACTGTTTTTT. The encoded protein is CASSLLTGGEKLFF.

The chain joins TRBV30 to TRBJ2-6, with a tentative D call TRBD1 (5 bases). V was trimmed by 3 bases and J by 2 bases, leaving 11 bases between them. CDR1 and CDR2 (germline): GTSNPN, SVGIG (reference sequence). The CDR3 has 15 residues. The DNA of the CDR3 is TGTGCCTGGAGCCCTCAGGGAACTGGGGCCAACGTCCTGACTTTC. This gives the protein CAWSPQGTGANVLTF.

The chain recombines TRBV18 with TRBJ2-3; D is uncertain. Per germline, CDR1 KGHSH and CDR2 LQKENI. This CDR3 is built from 15 residues. Trimming pared 1 base from V and 1 base from J, leaving 9 bases between. Here the CDR3 DNA reads TGTGCCAGCTCACCACGTCCGTCTGGCACAGATACGCAGTATTTT. Translation: CASSPRPSGTDTQYF.

The chain employs TRBV6-1 and TRBJ2-7; 8 nucleotides match TRBD1. The V and J ends lost 3 bases and 2 bases, in that order; junction bases with no gene match: 9. In germline, CDR1 is MNHNS, CDR2 SASEGT. The CDR3 spans 16 residues. In DNA, the CDR3 is TGTGCCAGCAGTGACAGGGACAGGTCCCTTACCTACGAGCAGTACTTC. As protein: CASSDRDRSLTYEQYF.

The chain combines TRBV9 with TRBJ2-5; 8 bases are shared with TRBD2. Germline CDR1 and CDR2: SGDLS and YYNGEE. V lost 4 bases to trimming and J lost 4 bases; unmatched junction nucleotides: 12. The CDR3 length is 16 residues. CDR3 nucleotide sequence: TGTGCCAGCAGCACCACCCCGGGGGGGGCAGGAGAGACCCAGTACTTC. It encodes CASSTTPGGAGETQYF.

This chain links TRBV2 with TRBJ2-7; TRBD2 might be the D (6 bases). Germline V gene lookup returns CDR1 SNHLY and CDR2 FYNNEI. This CDR3 has 14 residues. V was clipped by 3 bases and J by 0 bases, with 9 bases between them. CDR3 amino acids: CASSEREVSYEQYF. CDR3 coding DNA: TGTGCCAGCAGTGAGCGGGAAGTCTCCTACGAGCAGTACTTC.

This rearrangement joins TRBV5-1 to TRBJ1-5; no definite D call. The length of the CDR3 is 14 residues. Between the trimmed V and J ends, which lost 8 bases and 0 bases, there was a span of 12 bases. Germline CDR1 is SGHRS and CDR2 is YFSETQ. The CDR3 sequence: CASSPDNSNQPQHF. The CDR3 coding sequence is TGCGCCAGTAGCCCCGACAATAGCAATCAGCCCCAGCATTTT.

This clone was recorded once. The CDR3 DNA reads TGTAGGAGGGGGGAGCTGTTTTTT. It is translated as CRRGELFF. The chain employs TRBV30 and TRBJ2-2, with D tentatively TRBD2 (5 bases). Germline V gives CDR1 GTSNPN, CDR2 SVGIG (reference sequence). The CDR3 sequence is 8 residues long.

This clone was observed a single time. The gene calls are TRBV6-5 and TRBJ1-3; D unclear. Germline CDR1 MNHEY, CDR2 SVGAGI. CDR3 length: 15 amino acids. The V and J ends lost 2 bases and 2 bases respectively, with 10 bases between them. The CDR3 DNA sequence: TGTGCCAGCAGTTACGCTGCCGGACCTGGAAACACCATATATTTT. Translation: CASSYAAGPGNTIYF.

The V and J genes are TRBV30 and TRBJ2-5; D gene unclear. The CDR3 length is 14 residues. Trimming removed 3 bases at V and 1 base at J, with 12 bases between. Per the germline V gene, CDR1 is GTSNPN and CDR2 is SVGIG (reference sequence). Written as DNA, the CDR3 is TGTGCCTGGAGGAGGACGGCGACCCAAGAGACCCAGTACTTC. Amino acids: CAWRRTATQETQYF.

The chain joins TRBV5-6 to TRBJ1-5, with D possibly TRBD1 on 5 matching bases. With 7 bases removed from V and 2 bases from J, the gap between germline ends came to 7 bases. The length of the CDR3 is 12 residues. Germline V gene data show CDR1 as SGHDT and CDR2 as YYEEEE. The CDR3 DNA reads TGTGCCAGCGAAGGGGGCAATCAGCCCCAGCATTTT. Its translation is CASEGGNQPQHF. Full variable domain (missing parts from reference TRBV5-6 and TRBJ1-5): DAGVTQSPTHLIKTRGQQVTLRCSPKSGHDTVSWYQQALGQGPQFIFQYYEEEERQRGNFPDRFSGHQFPNYSSELNVNALLLGDSALYLCASEGGNQPQHFGDGTRLSIL.

The chain is built from TRBV19 and TRBJ1-5; 8 nucleotides match TRBD1. V shed 5 bases, J shed 3 bases, and the junction held 3 bases outside the gene matches. The germline V gene encodes CDR1 LNHDA and CDR2 SQIVND (reference sequence). This CDR3 spans 14 amino acids. The CDR3 loop reads CASSGDRLNQPQHF. The CDR3 bases are TGTGCCAGTAGTGGGGACAGGCTCAATCAGCCCCAGCATTTT.

V and J are TRBV19 and TRBJ2-7; 7 bases align to TRBD1. The V segment lost 7 bases and the J segment 3 bases; nucleotides outside the gene matches: 9. Germline CDR1 reads LNHDA; CDR2 reads SQIVND (reference sequence). The CDR3 sequence is 14 residues long. In DNA form, the CDR3 reads TGTGCCAGTAAAGTTCGAACAGGGGTCTACGAGCAGTACTTC. Amino acids: CASKVRTGVYEQYF.

This chain links TRBV11-3 with TRBJ2-7; a possible D gene is TRBD2 (6 bases). The CDR3 is 16 amino acids. Trimming took 0 bases from V and 0 from J, leaving 12 bases between them. Germline V gene lookup returns CDR1 SGHNT and CDR2 YENEEA. In DNA, the CDR3 is TGTGCCAGCAGCTTAGATCTCGGGGGTATCTCCTACGAGCAGTACTTC. Translated, it gives CASSLDLGGISYEQYF.

V usage is TRBV11-3 and J usage is TRBJ2-7, with 8 bases matching TRBD1. The length of the CDR3 is 17 residues. Germline loops: CDR1 SGHNT, CDR2 YENEEA. V shed 5 bases, J shed 0 bases, and the junction held 12 bases outside the gene matches. The CDR3 DNA reads as TGTGCCAGCAGCCGACAAGCAGGGGGCCTCCTCTCCTACGAGCAGTACTTC. As protein: CASSRQAGGLLSYEQYF.

The chain is built from TRBV7-2 and TRBJ2-1; no clear D gene. Germline loops: CDR1 SGHTA, CDR2 FQGNSA. The CDR3 is 11 amino acids. The V gene lost 5 bases and the J gene lost 2 bases, with 1 base spanning the gap. The CDR3 DNA reads as TGTGCCAGCAGCCCCTACAATGAGCAGTTCTTC. It encodes CASSPYNEQFF.

This clone was seen once. The chain has TRBV10-3 and TRBJ1-1; 8 bases agree with TRBD1. Germline values: CDR1 ENHRY, CDR2 SYGVKD. With 11 bases clipped from V and 5 bases from J, the junction kept 13 bases outside the gene matches. The CDR3 has 14 residues. The DNA of the CDR3 is TGTGCCTCGTATCCGGGACAGGAGATGACTGAAGCTTTCTTT. This gives the protein CASYPGQEMTEAFF.

The CDR3 DNA sequence: TGTGCCAGCAGTTTATCGGGCTTTGGGAATCAGCCCCAGCATTTT. This encodes CASSLSGFGNQPQHF. The chain is built from TRBV28 and TRBJ1-5; D uncertain. The V gene lost 1 base and the J gene lost 4 bases, with 11 bases spanning the gap. This CDR3 spans 15 amino acids. The V gene's germline CDR1 is MDHEN and CDR2 SYDVKM.

This chain joins TRBV7-9 and TRBJ2-3, with 13 bases aligning to TRBD2. This CDR3 is 16 amino acids long. V lost 6 bases, J lost 4 bases, and 7 bases stayed unmatched. Germline V gene sequence: CDR1 SEHNR, CDR2 FQNEAQ (reference sequence). CDR3 sequence: CASRAGTSGISDTQYF. As DNA, the CDR3 is TGTGCCAGCAGGGCCGGGACTAGCGGGATTTCAGATACGCAGTATTTT. The whole variable domain, remainder taken from reference TRBV7-9 and TRBJ2-3, is DTGVSQNPRHKITKRGQNVTFRCDPISEHNRLYWYRQTLGQGPEFLTYFQNEAQLEKSRLLSDRFSAERPKGSFSTLEIQRTEQGDSAMYLCASRAGTSGISDTQYFGPGTRLTVL.

The rearrangement links TRBV10-3 to TRBJ2-3; 7 bases are a match to TRBD2. The CDR3 sequence is 13 residues long. J gave up 8 bases and V 0 bases, and 2 bases lay outside the gene matches. Looked up from germline, CDR1 is ENHRY and CDR2 is SYGVKD. CDR3 sequence (DNA): TGTGCCATCAGTGAGTCACCGGGGGGTACGCAGTATTTT. Its translation is CAISESPGGTQYF.

The chain joins TRBV6-6 to TRBJ1-1; 8 positions agree with TRBD1. Germline V gene sequence: CDR1 MNHNY, CDR2 SVGAGI (reference sequence). CDR3 length equals 13 residues. Trimming removed 6 bases from V and 4 bases from J; junction bases left unmatched: 4. The DNA of the CDR3 is TGTGCCAGCAGCCTGGACAGGGTCACTGAAGCTTTCTTT. Translation: CASSLDRVTEAFF.

The rearrangement uses TRBV2 and TRBJ2-7; 10 nucleotides align to TRBD1. The V gene end was trimmed by 6 bases and the J gene end by 7 bases; junction bases not matched to a gene: 3. Germline V gene sequence: CDR1 SNHLY, CDR2 FYNNEI. The CDR3 runs to 12 residues. The CDR3 nucleotides read TGTGCCAGCAGGACAGGGGGCGCGGAGCAGTACTTC. This translates into CASRTGGAEQYF.